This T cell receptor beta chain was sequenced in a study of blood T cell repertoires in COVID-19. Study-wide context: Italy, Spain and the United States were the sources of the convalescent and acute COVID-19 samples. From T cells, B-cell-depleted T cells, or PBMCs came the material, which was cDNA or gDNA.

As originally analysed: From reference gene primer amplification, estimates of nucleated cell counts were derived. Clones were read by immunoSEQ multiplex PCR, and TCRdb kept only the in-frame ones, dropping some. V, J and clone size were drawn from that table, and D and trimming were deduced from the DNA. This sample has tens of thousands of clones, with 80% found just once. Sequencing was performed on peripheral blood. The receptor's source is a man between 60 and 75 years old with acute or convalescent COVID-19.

CDR3 sequence reads: CSVDRANYGYTF. The CDR3 DNA reads as TGCAGCGTTGACAGGGCTAACTATGGCTACACCTTC. V is TRBV29-1 and J is TRBJ1-2, with TRBD1 as a possible D gene (5 bases). The CDR3 extends over 12 amino acids. Germline V gene data show CDR1 as SQVTM and CDR2 as ANQGSEA. V was pared by 3 bases and J by 0 bases, with 5 bases between.